This T cell receptor beta chain was captured in a study of spatial heterogeneity in lung cancer. Study details: Sequenced were any available follow-up PBMC samples, which had been obtained a median of around 2 years after resection.

This clonotype came up many times. TCRdb independently ran MiXCR on the 5' RACE reads; one entry per CDR3 protein. This table has tens of thousands of distinct CDR3 sequences, roughly 5.6% appearing once. Regarding time point: blood at routine non-recurrence follow-up after resection. Extraction of whole RNA from tumor, nontumor lung or frozen PBMC preceded unsorted sequencing. The sequencing here drew on PBMCs, taken at follow-up. The sequence was collected from a male donor with early-stage non-small cell lung cancer.

The CDR3 DNA reads TGCAGTGCTACGCGACAGGGAAGTAACACCGGGGAGCTGTTTTTT. Its translation: CSATRQGSNTGELFF. The V call is TRBV20-1, the J call TRBJ2-2, with 7 bases identical to TRBD1. The V gene end was trimmed by 4 bases and the J gene end by 2 bases; junction bases not matched to a gene: 7. The germline gives CDR1 DFQATT, CDR2 SNEGSKA (reference sequence). The length of the CDR3 is 15 residues.